These T cell receptor beta chains were read from a single sample in a study of T cells in Graves' hyperthyroidism and ophthalmopathy. TCRdb analysed the multiplex PCR reads with MiXCR anew, one entry per CDR3 protein. The sample yields 300,000 to 450,000 distinct CDR3 sequences, around an eighth seen once. Sequencing was carried out using blood. The receptor source for this set is a man aged 30-40 years with Graves' hyperthyroidism that later progressed to Graves' ophthalmopathy. CDR3s include the opening cysteine and the closing phenylalanine or tryptophan. Fields, in order: V gene, CDR3 protein.

>TRBV28
CASSLTLGQGTYEQYF
>TRBV6-1
CASTNIQGGYSPLHF
>TRBV12-3/TRBV12-4
CASRLSGGQETQYF
>TRBV20-1
CSALLPSAETQYF
>TRBV7-9
CASSLAVGGGALDRHNEQFF
>TRBV20-1
CRGGSRGSMNTEAFF
>TRBV28
CASSGTGRYEQYF
>TRBV15
CATSRDIQPQHF
>TRBV12-3/TRBV12-4
CASSPQGGSNQPQHF
>TRBV7-9
CASRLRGASKAFF
>TRBV3-1
CASSQVSTGPNTGELFF
>TRBV9
CASSVGGTATYGYTF
>TRBV14
CASSPSGINSPLHF
>TRBV20-1
CSARGRVYEQYF
>TRBV27
CASSSLVGQGSIGEKLFF
>TRBV14
CASSQSTGTFYEQYF
>TRBV6-1
CASDRRENEQYF
>TRBV30
CAWIQYRGLSTEAFF
>TRBV6-1
CASSDPVAGGPWNEQFF
>TRBV20-1
CSARDGRQGNEKLFF
>TRBV25-1
CASSEFGRLGGYTF
>TRBV5-1
CASSQGDSDTQYF
>TRBV6-4
CASSPGESNQPQHF
>TRBV5-5
CASSRATGGSYEQYF
>TRBV2
CASSEGGTREQPQHF
>TRBV27
CASSLSFSNQPQHF
>TRBV28
CASSLLRGPKGYGYTF
>TRBV5-1
CASSPWRGPTDTQYF
>TRBV20-1
CSARDPRQGMSGNTIYF
>TRBV18
CASSEGRGQNLRGYTF
>TRBV7-6
CASSLPYEKLFF
>TRBV2
CASSAEVGSNQPQHF
>TRBV6-1
CASTFLGGGEAFF
>TRBV19
CASSSRDSGYNSPLHF
>TRBV6-1
CASRSGTLNQPQHF
>TRBV4-1
CASSQDRRVRGAFF
>TRBV4-1
CASSQLGQGRNTEAFF
>TRBV12-3/TRBV12-4
CASRLAGGAYEAFF
>TRBV7-3
CASSLGQLTDTQYF
>TRBV27
CASRVAGGDGYTF
>TRBV18
CASSPHRDFEAFF
>TRBV5-1
CASSLAGGLNTEAFF
>TRBV5-1
CASSFYNEQFF
>TRBV28
CASSPRGDSNQPQHF
>TRBV24-1
CATSDFAGDGANVLTF
>TRBV29-1
CSVVKSGYEQYF
>TRBV6-1
CASSGPSGHPRETQYF
>TRBV28
CASSPNFGQDPEDTQYF
>TRBV28
CASSPQGAKWAEAFF
>TRBV2
CASRDGSGKNIQYF
>TRBV28
CASSLRGNEQFF
>TRBV28
CASSTTGDLQFF
>TRBV4-1
CASSLRQGGNEQFF
>TRBV13
CASSRRGLLAKNIQYF
>TRBV5-1
CASSFRLRLRRGETQYF
>TRBV12-3/TRBV12-4
CASSSGGPGTEAFF
>TRBV7-9
CASVKEGRIQETQYF